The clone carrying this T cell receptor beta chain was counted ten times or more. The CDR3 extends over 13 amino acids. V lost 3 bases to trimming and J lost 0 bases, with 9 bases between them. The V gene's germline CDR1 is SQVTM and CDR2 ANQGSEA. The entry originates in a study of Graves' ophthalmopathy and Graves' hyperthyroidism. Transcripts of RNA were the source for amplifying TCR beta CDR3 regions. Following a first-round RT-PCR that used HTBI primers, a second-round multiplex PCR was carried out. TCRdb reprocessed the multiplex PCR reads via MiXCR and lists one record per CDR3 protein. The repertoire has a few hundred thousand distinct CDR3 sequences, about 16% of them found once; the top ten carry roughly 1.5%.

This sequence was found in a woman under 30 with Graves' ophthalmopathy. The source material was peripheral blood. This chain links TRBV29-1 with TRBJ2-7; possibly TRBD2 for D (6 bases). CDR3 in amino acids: CSVDRESSYEQYF. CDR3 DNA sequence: TGCAGCGTTGACCGGGAGAGCTCCTACGAGCAGTACTTC.